Following are 2 T cell receptor beta chains from one sample sequenced in a study of blood T cell repertoires in COVID-19. The protocol was immunoSEQ multiplex PCR, while the TCRdb copy is restricted to in-frame clones and leaves out a portion. The sample lists roughly 200,000 clones, about 80% occurring once. Sequenced: peripheral blood. The receptors here all came from a woman aged 80 or older with COVID-19, enrolled during active disease.

The gene calls are TRBV5-5 and TRBJ2-1; perhaps TRBD2 as D (6 bases). CDR3 length: 17 residues. Trimming removed 6 bases from V and 9 bases from J, with 28 bases in between. The V gene's germline CDR1 is SGHKS and CDR2 YYEKEE (reference sequence). The CDR3: CASKTSTSGLAMGEQFF. The CDR3 nucleotides read TGTGCCAGCAAAACGTCGACCTCGGGACTGGCAATGGGTGAGCAGTTCTTC.

The chain carries TRBV18 and TRBJ2-7; tentative D call: TRBD1 (6 bases). Germline lookup yields CDR1 KGHSH and CDR2 LQKENI. V was pared by 6 bases and J by 4 bases, with 10 bases between. The CDR3 is 12 residues long. The CDR3 region is CASSGQQYEQYF. CDR3 bases: TGTGCCAGCTCCGGACAGCAATACGAGCAGTACTTC.